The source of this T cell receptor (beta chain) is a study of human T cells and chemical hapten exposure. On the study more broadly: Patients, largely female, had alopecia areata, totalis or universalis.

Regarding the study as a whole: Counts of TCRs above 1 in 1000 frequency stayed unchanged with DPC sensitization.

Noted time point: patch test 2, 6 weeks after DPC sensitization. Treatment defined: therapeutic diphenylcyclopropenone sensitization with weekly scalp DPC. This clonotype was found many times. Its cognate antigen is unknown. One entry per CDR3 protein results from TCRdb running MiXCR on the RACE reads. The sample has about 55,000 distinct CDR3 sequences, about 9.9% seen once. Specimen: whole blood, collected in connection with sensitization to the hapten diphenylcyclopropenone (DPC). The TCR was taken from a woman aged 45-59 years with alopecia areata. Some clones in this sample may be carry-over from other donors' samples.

CDR3 nucleotides: TGTGCCAGCAGCGTAGACGGCACCTTAACTATCGGCTACACCTTC. It translates to CASSVDGTLTIGYTF. This sequence joins TRBV5-4 and TRBJ1-2; D unresolved. V lost 4 bases and J lost 8, with 21 bases in between. The CDR3 length is 15 residues. The germline V gene has CDR1 SGHNT and CDR2 YYREEE (reference sequence).